The 29 T cell receptor beta chains below come from one sample, sequenced in a study of blood T cell repertoires in COVID-19. The method was immunoSEQ multiplex PCR; TCRdb's version includes in-frame clones alone and lacks a portion of them. The sample comprises tens of thousands of clones, about 92% of which are singletons, and around 0.52% rests with the top ten. Sequences were obtained from peripheral blood. These TCRs come from a man aged 45-65 years with COVID-19, enrolled during active disease.

This clone came up once. This chain uses TRBV16 with TRBJ1-5, with a possible D match to TRBD1 (6 bases). From germline, CDR1 is KGHSY and CDR2 FQNENV. V lost 5 bases and J lost 3, with 20 bases in between. This CDR3 has 17 amino acids. CDR3 amino acids: CASSYSPGHKNNQPQHF. Here the CDR3 DNA reads TGTGCCAGCAGCTACTCTCCGGGACATAAGAACAATCAGCCCCAGCATTTT.

This clone was counted a single time. The V and J genes are TRBV6-1 and TRBJ1-2; maybe TRBD1 (5 bases). CDR3 length: 14 residues. Per the germline V gene, CDR1 is MNHNS and CDR2 is SASEGT. V dropped 1 base and J dropped 8 bases, with 14 bases sitting between them. In nucleotides, the CDR3 is TGTGCCAGCAGTGAAGAGGTGGACATTTTCGGCTACACCTTC. Residues: CASSEEVDIFGYTF.

The chain couples TRBV6-5 to TRBJ1-2; D is undetermined. V was pared by 0 bases and J by 8 bases, with 13 bases between. This CDR3 has 14 residues. CDR1 and CDR2 from the germline V gene are MNHEY and SVGAGI. CDR3 bases: TGTGCCAGCAGTTACTCTAGAGGGCGAGGGGGCTACACCTTC. This sequence encodes CASSYSRGRGGYTF.

The chain combines TRBV4-1 with TRBJ1-5; 8 bases agree with TRBD1. Per the germline V gene, CDR1 is MGHRA and CDR2 is YSYEKL. V lost 0 bases and J lost 3; bases outside the gene matches: 16. The CDR3 covers 20 residues. The chain's CDR3 is CASSQDLRGYGTGNNQPQHF. The CDR3, as DNA: TGCGCCAGCAGCCAAGATCTCCGGGGATACGGGACAGGTAACAATCAGCCCCAGCATTTT.

The chain has TRBV14 and TRBJ2-5; the match to TRBD2 covers 9 bases. The CDR3 totals 18 residues. Germline CDR1 and CDR2: SGHDN and FVKESK. The J segment lost 4 bases and the V segment lost 0 bases, leaving 12 bases of the junction unmatched. CDR3 amino acids: CASSQDRLAGQRGETQYF. The CDR3 DNA reads TGTGCCAGCAGCCAAGATAGGCTAGCGGGACAAAGGGGAGAGACCCAGTACTTC.

This chain joins TRBV19 and TRBJ1-4; 7 nucleotides align to TRBD1. Germline values: CDR1 LNHDA, CDR2 SQIVND (reference sequence). The CDR3 extends over 15 amino acids. V shed 4 bases, J shed 8 bases, and the junction held 10 bases outside the gene matches. The DNA for the CDR3 is TGTGCCAGTAGTAAAGGACAGGCGGAAGGAGAAAAACTGTTTTTT. Translated: CASSKGQAEGEKLFF. The full variable domain, with the rest looked up from reference TRBV19 and TRBJ1-4, is DGGITQSPKYLFRKEGQNVTLSCEQNLNHDAMYWYRQDPGQGLRLIYYSQIVNDFQKGDIAEGYSVSREKKESFPLTVTSAQKNPTAFYLCASSKGQAEGEKLFFGSGTQLSVL.

This chain links TRBV18 with TRBJ2-3; TRBD2 agrees at 7 bases. J gave up 11 bases and V 3 bases, and 11 bases lay outside the gene matches. Per germline, CDR1 KGHSH and CDR2 LQKENI. The CDR3 totals 14 residues. The CDR3 here is CASSPAGEDWEQYF. The DNA for the CDR3 is TGTGCCAGCTCACCCGCGGGGGAGGATTGGGAGCAGTATTTT. Full variable domain (outside the CDR3, taken from reference TRBV18 and TRBJ2-3): NAGVMQNPRHLVRRRGQEARLRCSPMKGHSHVYWYRQLPEEGLKFMVYLQKENIIDESGMPKERFSAEFPKEGPSILRIQQVVRGDSAAYFCASSPAGEDWEQYFGPGTRLTVL.

The chain uses TRBV5-1 and TRBJ2-1; 10 bases are shared with TRBD2. The ends lost 4 bases at V and 8 bases at J; junction bases unmatched: 15. Germline V CDR1 and CDR2: SGHRS, YFSETQ. CDR3 length: 17 amino acids. CDR3 coding DNA: TGCGCCAGCAGCGCCGACCCATATAAAGCGGGAGGGGATGAGCAGTTCTTC. Its protein is CASSADPYKAGGDEQFF.

This clone came up once. V and J are TRBV19 and TRBJ2-3; 7 bases fit TRBD2. V shed 4 bases, J shed 6 bases, and the junction held 10 bases outside the gene matches. CDR1 is LNHDA, CDR2 SQIVND, per germline (reference sequence). The CDR3 runs to 15 residues. This CDR3 is CASSRGDYPLDTQYF. The CDR3 DNA follows: TGTGCCAGTAGTAGGGGGGACTACCCCTTGGATACGCAGTATTTT. The full variable domain, its missing parts supplied by reference TRBV19 and TRBJ2-3, is DGGITQSPKYLFRKEGQNVTLSCEQNLNHDAMYWYRQDPGQGLRLIYYSQIVNDFQKGDIAEGYSVSREKKESFPLTVTSAQKNPTAFYLCASSRGDYPLDTQYFGPGTRLTVL.

The V call is TRBV6-6, the J call TRBJ1-2; D is perhaps TRBD1 (5 bases). The CDR3 is 13 amino acids. The V end lost 7 bases, the J end lost 5 bases, and 14 bases lay between the germline ends. Germline V gene data show CDR1 as MNHNY and CDR2 as SVGAGI (reference sequence). The CDR3 DNA follows: TGTGCCAGCAATCGACAGACGGAGTATGGCTACACCTTC. Protein product: CASNRQTEYGYTF.

The CDR3 DNA follows: TGTGCCAGCAGTTTGCGGGAGGGGGTCTCCTACAATGAGCAGTTCTTC. Encoded protein: CASSLREGVSYNEQFF. This chain connects TRBV28 to TRBJ2-1; 9 bases are a match to TRBD2. J was trimmed by 0 bases and V by 3 bases; bases with no gene match: 3. CDR1 and CDR2 from the germline V gene are MDHEN and SYDVKM. The CDR3 contains 16 residues.

The chain uses TRBV29-1 and TRBJ1-3; D is unresolved. V was clipped by 3 bases and J by 3 bases, with 15 bases between them. The germline gives CDR1 SQVTM, CDR2 ANQGSEA. The CDR3 extends over 15 amino acids. Here the CDR3 DNA reads TGCAGCGTTGATATAAGGGAGGTGGTTGGAAACACCATATATTTT. This encodes CSVDIREVVGNTIYF. Complete variable domain (other parts from reference TRBV29-1 and TRBJ1-3): SAVISQKPSRDICQRGTSLTIQCQVDSQVTMMFWYRQQPGQSLTLIATANQGSEATYESGFVIDKFPISRPNLTFSTLTVSNMSPEDSSIYLCSVDIREVVGNTIYFGEGSWLTVV.

The V and J genes are TRBV10-3 and TRBJ2-3; 9 bases are shared with TRBD1. The V and J ends lost 5 bases and 0 bases, in that order; junction bases with no gene match: 6. Germline V gives CDR1 ENHRY, CDR2 SYGVKD. CDR3 size: 16 residues. Here the CDR3 reads CAISFPGTGSTDTQYF. The CDR3 DNA reads TGTGCCATCAGTTTCCCCGGGACAGGGAGCACAGATACGCAGTATTTT.

The chain has TRBV28 and TRBJ2-4, with D unresolved. Trimming removed 3 bases at V and 8 bases at J, with 5 bases between. CDR1 is MDHEN and CDR2 is SYDVKM in the germline V gene. The CDR3 sequence is 11 residues long. The CDR3 is CASSLVDIQYF. The DNA of the CDR3 is TGTGCCAGCAGTTTGGTAGACATTCAGTACTTC.

This chain connects TRBV4-1 to TRBJ2-7, with D possibly TRBD1 on 8 matching bases. Germline V gene sequence: CDR1 MGHRA, CDR2 YSYEKL. The CDR3 spans 15 residues. V lost 1 base to trimming and J lost 2 bases, with 12 bases between them. The CDR3 DNA follows: TGCGCCAGCAGCCAAGGCGGGGGACAGGCCTACGAGCAGTACTTC. Amino acid sequence: CASSQGGGQAYEQYF.

The chain has TRBV2 and TRBJ2-5; unclear D gene. Germline assignment: CDR1 SNHLY and CDR2 FYNNEI. V dropped 6 bases and J dropped 2 bases, with 10 bases sitting between them. The CDR3 consists of 13 residues. CDR3 sequence: CASRVYPQETQYF. CDR3 sequence (DNA): TGTGCCAGCAGGGTCTACCCACAAGAGACCCAGTACTTC.

This chain uses TRBV9 with TRBJ2-2; 9 bases fit TRBD1. CDR1 is SGDLS, CDR2 YYNGEE, per germline. The CDR3 consists of 17 residues. The V and J ends lost 2 bases and 6 bases, in that order; junction bases with no gene match: 11. CDR3 sequence reads: CASSVQSGTGPPGELFF. In nucleotides, the CDR3 is TGTGCCAGCAGCGTGCAATCCGGGACAGGGCCCCCCGGGGAGCTGTTTTTT.

This chain links TRBV5-1 with TRBJ2-7; maybe TRBD1 (7 bases). The CDR3 totals 16 residues. Trimming removed 0 bases at V and 1 base at J, with 14 bases between. The germline V gene has CDR1 SGHRS and CDR2 YFSETQ. The CDR3 nucleotides are TGCGCCAGCAGCTTGGCTGTGCAGGGGGGATCCTACGAGCAGTACTTC. It yields the protein CASSLAVQGGSYEQYF. Combining the CDR3 with reference TRBV5-1 and TRBJ2-7 gives the whole variable domain KAGVTQTPRYLIKTRGQQVTLSCSPISGHRSVSWYQQTPGQGLQFLFEYFSETQRNKGNFPGRFSGRQFSNSRSEMNVSTLELGDSALYLCASSLAVQGGSYEQYFGPGTRLTVT.

This chain links TRBV19 with TRBJ1-4, with D unresolved. This CDR3 region has 14 residues. Trimming removed 7 bases at V and 0 bases at J, with 9 bases between. Germline values: CDR1 LNHDA, CDR2 SQIVND (reference sequence). The CDR3 loop is CASTLSATNEKLFF. The DNA of the CDR3 is TGTGCCAGTACCTTAAGCGCAACTAATGAAAAACTGTTTTTT. The full variable domain, its missing parts supplied by reference TRBV19 and TRBJ1-4, is DGGITQSPKYLFRKEGQNVTLSCEQNLNHDAMYWYRQDPGQGLRLIYYSQIVNDFQKGDIAEGYSVSREKKESFPLTVTSAQKNPTAFYLCASTLSATNEKLFFGSGTQLSVL.

V is TRBV6-6 and J is TRBJ2-3; 10 bases line up with TRBD2. Germline V gives CDR1 MNHNY, CDR2 SVGAGI (reference sequence). This CDR3 comprises 15 residues. J gave up 10 bases and V 2 bases, and 9 bases lay outside the gene matches. In DNA, the CDR3 is TGTGCCAGCAGTTACGGAGAGCGGGAGGGCGGATCGCAGTATTTT. Amino acid sequence: CASSYGEREGGSQYF.

Comments on this clone: A junction boundary mismatches the germline segment, possibly from a read error. The chain recombines TRBV4-1 with TRBJ1-5; possibly TRBD1 for D (6 bases). Germline CDR1 MGHRA, CDR2 YSYEKL. The CDR3 contains 15 residues. For the CDR3, the DNA is TGCGCCCGCAGCCAAGGGGGGGGTAGGAATCAGCCCCAGCATTTT. It encodes CARSQGGGRNQPQHF.

The chain carries TRBV4-1 and TRBJ2-1, with TRBD2 identical over 15 bases. The V segment lost 4 bases and the J segment 6 bases; nucleotides outside the gene matches: 1. Per germline, CDR1 MGHRA and CDR2 YSYEKL. This CDR3 region has 15 residues. The CDR3 DNA sequence: TGCGCCAGCAGCCCGGGACTAGCGGGAGGCAATGAGCAGTTCTTC. Protein: CASSPGLAGGNEQFF.

The chain employs TRBV15 and TRBJ1-2, with TRBD1 identical over 10 bases. The germline gives CDR1 LNHNV, CDR2 YYDKDF (reference sequence). Losses at the gene ends were 4 bases for V and 7 bases for J; bases not matched to a gene: 6. The CDR3 totals 14 residues. The CDR3 region is CATSTSRQGAGYTF. In DNA, the CDR3 is TGTGCCACCAGCACTTCCCGACAGGGGGCTGGCTACACCTTC.

The chain joins TRBV18 to TRBJ1-2; D is perhaps TRBD1 (5 bases). The CDR3 is made up of 13 amino acids. The germline V and J ends were trimmed by 6 bases and 6 bases, with 14 bases remaining between them. CDR1 and CDR2 (germline): KGHSH, LQKENI. The CDR3 reads CASSPRGEDGYTF. The CDR3 coding sequence is TGTGCCAGCTCGCCCCGAGGGGAGGATGGCTACACCTTC. Using reference TRBV18 and TRBJ1-2 for the parts outside the CDR3, the full variable domain is NAGVMQNPRHLVRRRGQEARLRCSPMKGHSHVYWYRQLPEEGLKFMVYLQKENIIDESGMPKERFSAEFPKEGPSILRIQQVVRGDSAAYFCASSPRGEDGYTFGSGTRLTVV.

The rearrangement links TRBV19 to TRBJ2-4; perhaps TRBD1 as D (5 bases). This CDR3 comprises 14 residues. V was cut by 1 base and J by 6 bases, with 10 bases left in between. In germline, CDR1 is LNHDA, CDR2 SQIVND (reference sequence). CDR3: CASSIGQGGNIQYF. In DNA, the CDR3 is TGTGCCAGTAGTATAGGTCAGGGTGGAAACATTCAGTACTTC. Filled out from reference TRBV19 and TRBJ2-4, the complete variable domain reads DGGITQSPKYLFRKEGQNVTLSCEQNLNHDAMYWYRQDPGQGLRLIYYSQIVNDFQKGDIAEGYSVSREKKESFPLTVTSAQKNPTAFYLCASSIGQGGNIQYFGAGTRLSVL.

V usage is TRBV9 and J usage is TRBJ2-2, with 9 bases fitting TRBD1. The trim removed 3 bases at V and 5 bases at J, leaving 5 bases unmatched. The CDR3 consists of 15 residues. Germline V gives CDR1 SGDLS, CDR2 YYNGEE. CDR3 amino acids: CASSARQGGTGELFF. Here the CDR3 DNA reads TGTGCCAGCAGCGCCCGACAGGGGGGAACCGGGGAGCTGTTTTTT.

The V and J genes are TRBV28 and TRBJ2-5; TRBD2 matches at 15 bases. V dropped 5 bases and J dropped 5; count of bases not matched to a gene: 6. CDR1 and CDR2 (germline): MDHEN, SYDVKM. This CDR3 region has 16 residues. The CDR3 sequence: CASSPGTSGRSETQYF. The CDR3, as DNA: TGTGCCAGCAGTCCTGGGACTAGCGGGAGGAGTGAGACCCAGTACTTC.

In its sample, this clone was seen a few times. The V and J genes are TRBV5-1 and TRBJ2-1, with 10 nucleotides matching TRBD2. CDR1 is SGHRS, CDR2 YFSETQ, per germline. The CDR3 has 17 amino acids. The ends lost 4 bases at V and 5 bases at J; junction bases unmatched: 12. CDR3 bases: TGCGCCAGCAGCGTCTCAGCGGGACTAGCGAGCCACAATGAGCAGTTCTTC. Amino acids: CASSVSAGLASHNEQFF.

The rearrangement uses TRBV27 and TRBJ1-2; TRBD1 might be the D (6 bases). Germline-derived CDR1 and CDR2 are MNHEY and SMNVEV (reference sequence). V lost 5 bases and J lost 3, with 13 bases in between. CDR3 size: 14 residues. The CDR3 DNA reads as TGTGCCAGCAGTCTCAGGGGTGGGCACTATGGCTACACCTTC. It codes for CASSLRGGHYGYTF.